These T cell receptor beta chains were read from a single sample in a study of blood T cell repertoires in COVID-19. Repertoires were generated with immunoSEQ multiplex PCR, while TCRdb's copy carries only in-frame clones and drops some. The repertoire holds 200,000 to 250,000 clones, with 92% as singletons. The sequenced sample was peripheral blood. These receptors originate from a man aged 60-69 years with COVID-19, enrolled during active disease. The CDR3 runs from the conserved cysteine through the conserved F or W. The D gene is left open where the match is weak. Not all rows give a size; the values are once, few, many and, for expanded clones, a class.

TRBD2	NA	TRBV28	TRBJ2-7	CASSLGGGSYEQYF	TGTGCCAGCAGTTTGGGCGGGGGCTCCTACGAGCAGTACTTC
NA	NA	TRBV18	TRBJ1-4	CASSSGANEKLFF	TGTGCCAGCTCATCGGGGGCTAATGAAAAACTGTTTTTT
TRBD1	NA	TRBV3-1/TRBV3-2	TRBJ1-2	CASSRQGYGYTF	TGTGCCAGCAGCCGACAGGGTTATGGCTACACCTTC
NA	NA	TRBV6-2/TRBV6-3	TRBJ1-2	CASSWRGAPHGYTF	TGTGCCAGCAGTTGGCGGGGGGCTCCCCATGGCTACACCTTC
NA	once	TRBV19	TRBJ2-2	CASITAPGSCFF	NA
NA	NA	TRBV7-8	TRBJ2-5	CASSSPGLGETQYF	TGTGCCAGCAGCTCCCCGGGACTGGGAGAGACCCAGTACTTC
NA	NA	TRBV14	TRBJ1-1	CASSQNRVAFF	TGTGCCAGCAGCCAAAACAGGGTTGCTTTCTTT
NA	NA	TRBV6-6	TRBJ1-3	CASSAAGSNSGNTIYF	TGTGCCAGCAGTGCCGCGGGGAGTAACTCTGGAAACACCATATATTTT
TRBD2	NA	TRBV30	TRBJ2-2	CAWAGTSGRAVNTGELFF	TGTGCCTGGGCCGGGACTAGCGGGAGGGCCGTGAACACCGGGGAGCTGTTTTTT
TRBD1	NA	TRBV28	TRBJ1-2	CASRGTGENGYTF	TGTGCCAGCAGGGGGACAGGGGAGAATGGCTACACCTTC
TRBD2	NA	TRBV5-1	TRBJ2-3	CASSPPSGTITDTQYF	TGCGCCAGCAGCCCCCCCTCAGGGACTATCACAGATACGCAGTATTTT
TRBD1	NA	TRBV10-3	TRBJ1-3	CAISGYGTGAFSGNTIYF	TGTGCCATCAGTGGTTACGGGACAGGAGCCTTCTCTGGAAACACCATATATTTT
TRBD1	NA	TRBV18	TRBJ2-3	CASSDFDRDLLNWSADTQYF	TGTGCCAGCTCAGACTTCGACAGGGACCTTCTCAATTGGAGCGCAGATACGCAGTATTTT
NA	NA	TRBV19	TRBJ1-2	CASSIDAGTRSYGYTF	TGTGCCAGTAGTATAGACGCCGGGACAAGGAGCTATGGCTACACCTTC
TRBD1	NA	TRBV9	TRBJ2-7	CASSVGQGPYEQYF	TGTGCCAGCAGCGTAGGACAGGGACCTTACGAGCAGTACTTC
TRBD2	NA	TRBV28	TRBJ2-7	CASSLSTSGDSYEQYF	TGTGCCAGCAGTTTATCGACTAGCGGGGATTCCTACGAGCAGTACTTC
TRBD1	NA	TRBV11-2	TRBJ2-7	CASSPGTGAYEQYF	TGTGCCAGCAGCCCAGGGACAGGAGCCTACGAGCAGTACTTC
TRBD2	NA	TRBV3-1/TRBV3-2	TRBJ2-1	CASSVAGAYNEQFF	TGTGCCAGCAGCGTAGCGGGAGCTTACAATGAGCAGTTCTTC
TRBD2	once	TRBV5-4	TRBJ2-1	CASSRSGASSYNEQFF	TGTGCCAGCAGCCGCAGCGGGGCAAGCTCCTACAATGAGCAGTTCTTC
TRBD1	NA	TRBV3-1/TRBV3-2	TRBJ1-1	CASSQAGTGGFGNTEAFF	TGTGCCAGCAGCCAAGCCGGGACAGGGGGCTTTGGGAACACTGAAGCTTTCTTT
NA	few	TRBV6-5	TRBJ1-1	CASSRQLNTEAFF	TGTGCCAGCAGTCGACAGTTGAACACTGAAGCTTTCTTT
NA	NA	TRBV7-9	TRBJ2-2	CASSWAGLENTGELFF	TGTGCCAGCAGCTGGGCGGGACTGGAGAACACCGGGGAGCTGTTTTTT
NA	NA	TRBV9	TRBJ1-5	CASSAEWGGQPQHF	TGTGCCAGCAGCGCCGAATGGGGGGGTCAGCCCCAGCATTTT
TRBD1	once	TRBV3-1/TRBV3-2	TRBJ1-2	CASSQGQGGIYGYTF	TGTGCCAGCAGCCAAGGACAGGGGGGTATCTATGGCTACACCTTC
TRBD2	once	TRBV7-3	TRBJ2-2	CASSTSRSGRAGELFF	TGTGCCAGCAGCACCTCGAGAAGCGGGAGAGCCGGGGAGCTGTTTTTT
TRBD1	NA	TRBV11-2	TRBJ1-2	CASSQDRVYGYTF	TGTGCCAGCAGCCAGGACAGGGTATATGGCTACACCTTC
TRBD2	NA	TRBV7-2	TRBJ2-3	CASSLGLAGGRLITDTQYF	TGTGCCAGCAGCTTAGGACTAGCGGGGGGGCGGCTGATCACAGATACGCAGTATTTT
NA	many	TRBV5-1	TRBJ2-7	CASSLAGTKYEQYF	TGCGCCAGCAGCTTGGCGGGGACAAAGTACGAGCAGTACTTC
TRBD1	NA	TRBV7-3	TRBJ2-5	CASSLGQYQETQYF	TGTGCCAGCAGCTTGGGACAGTACCAAGAGACCCAGTACTTC
NA	NA	TRBV29-1	TRBJ2-6	CSSWTGANVLTF	TGCAGCTCTTGGACAGGGGCCAACGTCCTGACTTTC
NA	NA	TRBV12-3/TRBV12-4	TRBJ2-3	CASSLQLSDTQYF	TGTGCCAGCAGCCTACAGCTCTCAGATACGCAGTATTTT
TRBD1	NA	TRBV18	TRBJ1-5	CASSRDRGDNQPQHF	TGTGCCAGCTCAAGGGACAGGGGGGACAATCAGCCCCAGCATTTT
TRBD1	NA	TRBV2	TRBJ2-3	CASSEWDRRTDTQYF	TGTGCCAGCAGCGAATGGGACAGGCGCACAGATACGCAGTATTTT
TRBD1	NA	TRBV4-2	TRBJ1-2	CASSQDDGQGRVYGYTF	TGTGCCAGCAGCCAAGATGATGGACAGGGGCGAGTCTATGGCTACACCTTC
TRBD1	NA	TRBV4-3	TRBJ2-1	CASSRDDRDNEQFF	TGCGCCAGCAGCCGAGACGACAGGGACAATGAGCAGTTCTTC
TRBD1	NA	TRBV9	TRBJ2-5	CASSVATGTGVQETQYF	TGTGCCAGCAGCGTAGCAACCGGGACAGGGGTTCAAGAGACCCAGTACTTC
TRBD1	NA	TRBV5-6	TRBJ1-2	CASRGTGGHGYTF	TGTGCCAGCAGGGGGACAGGGGGCCATGGCTACACCTTC
TRBD2	NA	TRBV5-4	TRBJ2-1	CASSLGEGLKNEQFF	TGTGCCAGCAGCTTGGGGGAGGGCCTCAAAAATGAGCAGTTCTTC
TRBD1	NA	TRBV28	TRBJ1-2	CASSLYRGDGYGYTF	TGTGCCAGCAGTCTTTACAGGGGCGATGGCTATGGCTACACCTTC
TRBD1	NA	TRBV9	TRBJ2-2	CASSPLGRGQDGELFF	TGTGCCAGCAGCCCTTTAGGCAGGGGGCAGGACGGGGAGCTGTTTTTT
TRBD1	NA	TRBV12-3/TRBV12-4	TRBJ2-7	CASSPQGYEQYF	TGTGCCAGCAGTCCACAGGGGTACGAGCAGTACTTC